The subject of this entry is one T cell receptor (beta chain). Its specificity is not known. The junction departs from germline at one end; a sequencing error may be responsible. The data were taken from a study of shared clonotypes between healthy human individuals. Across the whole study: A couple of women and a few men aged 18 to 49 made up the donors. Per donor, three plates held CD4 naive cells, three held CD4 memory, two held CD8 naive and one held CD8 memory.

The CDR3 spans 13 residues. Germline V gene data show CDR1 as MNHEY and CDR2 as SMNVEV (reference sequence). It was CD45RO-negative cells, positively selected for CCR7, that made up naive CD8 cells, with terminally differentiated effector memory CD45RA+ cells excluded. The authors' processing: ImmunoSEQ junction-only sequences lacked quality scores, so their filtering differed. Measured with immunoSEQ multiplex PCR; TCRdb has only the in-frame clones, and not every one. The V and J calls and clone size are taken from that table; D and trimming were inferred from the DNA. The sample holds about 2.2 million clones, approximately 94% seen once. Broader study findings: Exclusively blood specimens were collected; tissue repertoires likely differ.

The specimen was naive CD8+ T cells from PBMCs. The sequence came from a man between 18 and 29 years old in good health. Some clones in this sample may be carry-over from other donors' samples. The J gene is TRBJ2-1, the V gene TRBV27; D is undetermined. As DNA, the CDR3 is TGTGCCGGCAGTTTGATCGGAGACAATGAGCAGTTCTTC. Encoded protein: CAGSLIGDNEQFF.